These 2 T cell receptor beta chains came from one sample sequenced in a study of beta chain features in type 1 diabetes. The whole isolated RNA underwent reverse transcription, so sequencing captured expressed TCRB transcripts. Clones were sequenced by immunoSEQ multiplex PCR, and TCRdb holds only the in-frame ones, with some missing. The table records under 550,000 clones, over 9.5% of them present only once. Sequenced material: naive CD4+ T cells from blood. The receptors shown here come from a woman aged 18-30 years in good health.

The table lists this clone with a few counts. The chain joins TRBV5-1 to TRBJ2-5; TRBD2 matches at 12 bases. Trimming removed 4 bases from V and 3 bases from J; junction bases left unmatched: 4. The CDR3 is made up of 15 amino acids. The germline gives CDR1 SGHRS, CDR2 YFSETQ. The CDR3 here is CASSTGLAGKETQYF. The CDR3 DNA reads TGCGCCAGCAGCACCGGACTAGCGGGGAAAGAGACCCAGTACTTC.

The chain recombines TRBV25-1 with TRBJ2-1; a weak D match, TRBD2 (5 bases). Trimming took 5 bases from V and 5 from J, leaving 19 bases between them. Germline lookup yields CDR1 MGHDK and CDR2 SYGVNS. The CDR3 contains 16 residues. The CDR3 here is CASSMVWGVSHNEQFF. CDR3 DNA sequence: TGTGCCAGCAGTATGGTGTGGGGAGTGAGCCACAATGAGCAGTTCTTC.